This T cell receptor beta chain comes out of a study of T-cell reconstitution after alpha-beta-depleted transplantation in children. In this sample, this clonotype turned up a few times. Its antigen remains unidentified. Study-level points and caveats: Hyperexpanded clones declined; after one year, newly produced T cells mostly supplied diversity. Where alpha-beta T cells came from about two months after transplant was reportedly several hundred expanded graft clones.

Unique molecular identifiers were used to barcode this TCRbeta library. Using its own MiXCR run on the PCR reads, TCRdb lists one record per CDR3 protein. The sample has about 110,000 distinct CDR3 sequences; about 6% are singletons. CDR3 length equals 13 residues. Germline assignment: CDR1 MNHEY and CDR2 SMNVEV (reference sequence). This rearrangement joins TRBV27 to TRBJ2-3, with TRBD2 matching over 7 bases. The sequence was collected from a male patient between 2 and 9 years old who had a stem cell transplant for acute lymphoblastic leukemia, so the T cells may come from the graft donor. The sample was PBMCs, mostly from graft donor cells, taken 360 days after TCRalphabeta/CD19-depleted stem cell transplant. The CDR3 DNA is TGTGTCTCGGGGCGGGGGTACACAGATACGCAGTATTTT. Amino acids: CVSGRGYTDTQYF.